The source of this T cell receptor (beta chain) is a study of T cell responses to AZD1222 COVID-19 vaccine. General study results and limits: Most donors were white British and more were female, and clonal diversity was possibly underestimated. As reported, nearly half of all spike-specific TCRs target variant regions that are unmutated. Seropositivity was recorded at baseline in only a handful of AZD1222 recipients.

This clone appeared a single time. Its antigen is currently unknown. The CDR3 has 14 amino acids. Sequenced by immunoSEQ multiplex PCR; TCRdb stores in-frame clones only, minus some. The data hold more than 150,000 clones, with around 94% observed a single time. This rearrangement joins TRBV12-2 to TRBJ2-7. TRBV12-2 counts as a pseudogene. This clonotype originated in an adult who received the AZD1222 COVID-19 vaccine. The source material was peripheral blood, sampled 28 days after the second AZD1222 dose. The CDR3: CASRKGPRSYEQYF. Here the CDR3 DNA reads TGTGCAAGTCGTAAGGGCCCTAGATCCTACGAGCAGTACTTC.